This entry lists 5 T cell receptor beta chains sequenced from one sample in a study of CD8 T cells in Susac syndrome (dated by TCRdb to between 2018 and 2020). Libraries were made using the immunoSEQ multiplex PCR assay. RNA was extracted with the RNeasy kit and roughly 0.5 to 1 ug was reverse transcribed using random hexamers. The public reads were reanalyzed by TCRdb: fastp trimming at Q25, MiXCR alignment, in-frame beta chains only. Each entry merges the rows of one CDR3 protein and shows their most common DNA and genes. The table for this sample lists around 150,000 distinct CDR3 sequences; just under 95% of them were counted only once. Under 0.2% of the sample belongs to the ten largest clones. Sequenced sample: CD8+ T cells from PBMCs. All receptors derive from a human donor with Susac syndrome.

The chain combines TRBV15 with TRBJ1-5; 8 nucleotides align to TRBD1. Looked up from germline, CDR1 is LNHNV and CDR2 is YYDKDF (reference sequence). Losses at the gene ends were 5 bases for V and 7 bases for J; bases not matched to a gene: 7. The CDR3 sequence is 14 residues long. The CDR3 nucleotides are TGTGCCACCAGCCCTCAGGGGGCGGGCCAGCCCCAGCATTTT. Protein: CATSPQGAGQPQHF.

V and J are TRBV29-1 and TRBJ1-1; D is ambiguous. Germline V lookup: CDR1 SQVTM, CDR2 ANQGSEA. Deletions cut 6 bases from V and 1 base from J, with 15 bases between. The length of the CDR3 is 14 residues. The CDR3 nucleotides are TGCAGCGTGACCTCACACTCCTCGAACACTGAAGCTTTCTTT. Its protein is CSVTSHSSNTEAFF.

V and J are TRBV5-4 and TRBJ2-1, with D hard to call. V lost 3 bases and J lost 7, with 11 bases in between. The CDR3 length is 13 residues. Germline V gene lookup returns CDR1 SGHNT and CDR2 YYREEE (reference sequence). CDR3 nucleotide sequence: TGTGCCAGCAGCTCAAACGGGCGTAATGAGCAGTTCTTC. It translates to CASSSNGRNEQFF.

The chain couples TRBV14 to TRBJ2-7, with D unresolved. V dropped 4 bases and J dropped 0 bases, with 13 bases sitting between them. The CDR3 is 15 residues long. Germline CDR1 SGHDN, CDR2 FVKESK. Here the CDR3 reads CASSPRWDNSYEQYF. CDR3 DNA sequence: TGTGCCAGCAGCCCCCGGTGGGATAACTCCTACGAGCAGTACTTC. The full variable domain, completed using reference TRBV14 and TRBJ2-7, is EAGVTQFPSHSVIEKGQTVTLRCDPISGHDNLYWYRRVMGKEIKFLLHFVKESKQDESGMPNNRFLAERTGGTYSTLKVQPAELEDSGVYFCASSPRWDNSYEQYFGPGTRLTVT.

CDR3 loop: CASSLLGSDTQYF. The CDR3 DNA sequence: TGTGCCAGCAGCTTGCTTGGATCCGATACGCAGTATTTT. The J gene is TRBJ2-3, the V gene TRBV13; no reliable D call. Trimming took 3 bases from V and 6 from J, leaving 10 bases between them. This CDR3 is 13 amino acids long. Germline-derived CDR1 and CDR2 are PRHDT and FYEKMQ (reference sequence). The full variable domain, rest sourced from reference TRBV13 and TRBJ2-3, is AAGVIQSPRHLIKEKRETATLKCYPIPRHDTVYWYQQGPGQDPQFLISFYEKMQSDKGSIPDRFSAQQFSDYHSELNMSSLELGDSALYFCASSLLGSDTQYFGPGTRLTVL.